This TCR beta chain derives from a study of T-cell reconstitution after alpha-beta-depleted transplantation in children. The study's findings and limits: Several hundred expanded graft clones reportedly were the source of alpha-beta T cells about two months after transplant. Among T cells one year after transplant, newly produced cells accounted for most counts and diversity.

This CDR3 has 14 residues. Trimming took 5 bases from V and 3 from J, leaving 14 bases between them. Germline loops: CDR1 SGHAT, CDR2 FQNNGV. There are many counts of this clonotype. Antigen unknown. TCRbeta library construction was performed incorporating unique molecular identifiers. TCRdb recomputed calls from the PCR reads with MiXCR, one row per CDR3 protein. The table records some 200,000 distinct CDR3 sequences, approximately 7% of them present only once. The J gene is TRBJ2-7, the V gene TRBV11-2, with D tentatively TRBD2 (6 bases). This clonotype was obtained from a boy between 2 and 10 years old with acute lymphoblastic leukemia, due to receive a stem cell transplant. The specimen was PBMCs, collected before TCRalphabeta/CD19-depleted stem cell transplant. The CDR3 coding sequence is TGTGCCAGCAGCCCGGATTCCGGGGGCTACGAGCAGTACTTC. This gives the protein CASSPDSGGYEQYF. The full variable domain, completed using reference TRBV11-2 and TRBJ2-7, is EAGVAQSPRYKIIEKRQSVAFWCNPISGHATLYWYQQILGQGPKLLIQFQNNGVVDDSQLPKDRFSAERLKGVDSTLKIQPAKLEDSAVYLCASSPDSGGYEQYFGPGTRLTVT.